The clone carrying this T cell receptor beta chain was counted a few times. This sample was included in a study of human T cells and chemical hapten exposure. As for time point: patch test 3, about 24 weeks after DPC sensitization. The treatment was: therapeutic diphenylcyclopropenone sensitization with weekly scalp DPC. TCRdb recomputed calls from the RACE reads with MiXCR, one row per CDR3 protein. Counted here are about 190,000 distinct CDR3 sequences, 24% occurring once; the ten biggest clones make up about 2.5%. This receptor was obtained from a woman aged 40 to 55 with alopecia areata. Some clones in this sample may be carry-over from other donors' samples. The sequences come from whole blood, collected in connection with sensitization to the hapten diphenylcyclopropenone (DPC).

CDR3 loop: CASSSSTGGAYGYTF. DNA for the CDR3: TGTGCCAGCAGTTCATCTACAGGGGGCGCCTATGGCTACACCTTC. J is TRBJ1-2 and V is TRBV28; 9 nucleotides match TRBD1. The V gene's germline CDR1 is MDHEN and CDR2 SYDVKM. The ends lost 4 bases at V and 4 bases at J; junction bases unmatched: 7. CDR3 size: 15 residues.